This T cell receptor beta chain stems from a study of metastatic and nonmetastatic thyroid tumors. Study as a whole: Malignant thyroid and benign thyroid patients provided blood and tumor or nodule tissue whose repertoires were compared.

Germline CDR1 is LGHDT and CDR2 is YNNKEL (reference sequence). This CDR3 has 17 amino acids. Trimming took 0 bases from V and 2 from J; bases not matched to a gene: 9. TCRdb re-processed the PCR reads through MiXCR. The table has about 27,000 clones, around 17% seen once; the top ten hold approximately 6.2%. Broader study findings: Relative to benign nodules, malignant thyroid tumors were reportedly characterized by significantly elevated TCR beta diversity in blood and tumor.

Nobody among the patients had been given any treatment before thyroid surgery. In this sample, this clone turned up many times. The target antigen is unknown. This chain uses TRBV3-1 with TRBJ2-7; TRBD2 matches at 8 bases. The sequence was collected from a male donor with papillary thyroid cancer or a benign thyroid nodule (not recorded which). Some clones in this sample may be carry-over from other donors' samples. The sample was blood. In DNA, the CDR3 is TGTGCCAGCAGCCAAGATCAGCAGCGGGAGTCTCCCTACGAGCAGTACTTC. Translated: CASSQDQQRESPYEQYF.